This record concerns one TCR beta chain sequence. This sample is part of a study of blood T cell repertoires in COVID-19. About the research overall: COVID-19 samples, acute and convalescent, were from the United States, Italy and Spain. Nucleic acid was either cDNA or gDNA, and it came from T cells, B-cell-depleted T cells, or PBMCs.

CDR1 is MNHNS, CDR2 SASEGT, per germline. This CDR3 has 14 amino acids. V trimming: 3 bases; J trimming: 7 bases; junction bases outside the gene matches: 4. Per the authors' pipeline: Amplification of reference gene primers was used by the study to estimate nucleated cell counts. The method was immunoSEQ multiplex PCR; TCRdb's version includes in-frame clones alone and lacks a portion of them. Clone size and the V and J calls come from that table; the DNA yielded D and trimming. Among some 370,000 clones, about 89% were seen once, and the ten largest hold 8.5% to 12%. Followed over time, Seattle patients had been enrolled while infection was active.

The rearrangement uses TRBV6-1 and TRBJ1-5, with 9 bases aligning to TRBD1. This clonotype originated in a woman in her 30s with COVID-19, enrolled during active disease. The sample taken for sequencing was peripheral blood. The CDR3 is CASSETGGSQPQHF. Here the CDR3 DNA reads TGTGCCAGCAGTGAGACAGGGGGGAGCCAGCCCCAGCATTTT.